This T cell receptor (beta chain) was obtained from a study of OX40 agonist ivuxolimab in advanced cancers. The protocol was immunoSEQ multiplex PCR, while the TCRdb copy is restricted to in-frame clones and leaves out a portion. The sample yields roughly 100,000 clones, 90% to 95% seen once. V was clipped by 0 bases and J by 1 base, with 6 bases between them. Germline V gene lookup returns CDR1 GTSNPN and CDR2 SVGIG (reference sequence). This CDR3 spans 13 amino acids. The input for sequencing was CD4+ or CD8+ T cells sorted from blood, taken in a trial of the OX40 agonist ivuxolimab. The chain uses TRBV30 and TRBJ1-1, with unresolved D. The sequence came from an adult with an advanced solid tumor such as melanoma, head and neck, liver or kidney cancer. The CDR3 reads CAWSVYPNTEAFF. CDR3 nucleotide sequence: TGTGCCTGGAGTGTATACCCGAACACTGAAGCTTTCTTT.